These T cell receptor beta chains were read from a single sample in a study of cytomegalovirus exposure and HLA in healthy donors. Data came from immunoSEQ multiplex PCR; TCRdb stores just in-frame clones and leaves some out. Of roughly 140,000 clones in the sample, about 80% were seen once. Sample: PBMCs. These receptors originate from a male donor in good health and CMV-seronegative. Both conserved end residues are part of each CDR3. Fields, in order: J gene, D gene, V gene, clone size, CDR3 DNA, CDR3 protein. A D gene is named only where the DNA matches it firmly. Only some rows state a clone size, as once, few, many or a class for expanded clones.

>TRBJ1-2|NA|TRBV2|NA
TGTGCCAGCAGTGAAGCACACAGCTTCTATGGCTACACCTTC
CASSEAHSFYGYTF
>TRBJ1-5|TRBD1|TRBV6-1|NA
TGTGCCAGCAGTGAAGCGCGGGGCAGGGGGGCGAATCAGCCCCAGCATTTT
CASSEARGRGANQPQHF
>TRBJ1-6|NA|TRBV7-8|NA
TGTGCCAGCAGCTTAGTTCCCCAGACAGGCCCCAATTCACCCCTCCACTTT
CASSLVPQTGPNSPLHF
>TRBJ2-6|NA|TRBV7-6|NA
TGTGCCAGCAGCAACGGAACAGGCCCTGGGGCCAACGTCCTGACTTTC
CASSNGTGPGANVLTF
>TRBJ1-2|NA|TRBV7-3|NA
TGTGCCAGCAGCTCCTCGGACAGAGATCATGGCTACACCTTC
CASSSSDRDHGYTF
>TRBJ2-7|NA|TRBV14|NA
TGTGCCAGTACTCGCATGGGGGGACACGAGCAGTACTTC
CASTRMGGHEQYF
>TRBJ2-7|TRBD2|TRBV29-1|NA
TGCAGCGTTGCCTGGCCTAGCGGGAGGTTCAACGAGCAGTACTTC
CSVAWPSGRFNEQYF
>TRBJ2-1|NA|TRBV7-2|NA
TGTGCCAGCAGCCCCGACTTGCCAAAAAGCTCCTACAATGAGCAGTTCTTC
CASSPDLPKSSYNEQFF
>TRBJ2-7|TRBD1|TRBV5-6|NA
TGTGCCAGCAGCGGATTCGGGACAGGGAGCTCCTACGAGCAGTACTTC
CASSGFGTGSSYEQYF
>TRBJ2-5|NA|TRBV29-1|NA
TGCAGCGCCCGGGGGGCAGGGGCTCGAGAGACCCAGTACTTC
CSARGAGARETQYF
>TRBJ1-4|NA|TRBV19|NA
TGTGCCAGTAGTCCGAGTAAGTGGACAGAGAATGAAAAACTGTTTTTT
CASSPSKWTENEKLFF
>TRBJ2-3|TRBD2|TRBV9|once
TGTGCCAGCAGCCCCCGGACTAGCGGGGGGAAAGATACGCAGTATTTT
CASSPRTSGGKDTQYF
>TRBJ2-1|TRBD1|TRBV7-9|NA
TGTGCCAGCAGCTTTGACAGGGGGAGCGATGAGCAGTTCTTC
CASSFDRGSDEQFF
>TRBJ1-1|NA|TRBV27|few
TGTGCCAGCACAAAATGGGGGGGTATGAACACTGAAGCTTTCTTT
CASTKWGGMNTEAFF
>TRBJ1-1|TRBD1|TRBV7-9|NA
TGTTCCAGCACCACCGGGCGGCAGGGGGCGACTGAAGCTTTCTTT
CSSTTGRQGATEAFF
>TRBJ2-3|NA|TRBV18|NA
TGTGCCAGCTCACCTAGCGGCCTCACAGATACGCAGTATTTT
CASSPSGLTDTQYF
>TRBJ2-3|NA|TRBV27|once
TGTGCCAGCAGTCAACGGGGGACCCGAGATACGCAGTATTTT
CASSQRGTRDTQYF
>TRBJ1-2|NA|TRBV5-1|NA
TGCGCCAGCAGCGGGGGGGACTTCTATGGCTACACCTTC
CASSGGDFYGYTF
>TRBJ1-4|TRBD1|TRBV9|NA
TGTGCCAGCAGCGTGGGCTACTCGGACAGGCGGTTTTTT
CASSVGYSDRRFF
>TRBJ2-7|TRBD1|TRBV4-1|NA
TGCGCCAGCAGCCAAGATCCCGGACAGGGAGGCGAGCAGTACTTC
CASSQDPGQGGEQYF
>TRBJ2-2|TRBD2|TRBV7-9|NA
TGTTCCAGCAGCCGGGGGGCCGGGGAGCTGTTTTTT
CSSSRGAGELFF
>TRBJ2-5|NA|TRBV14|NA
TGTGCCAGCAGCCAAGGGGCCCAAGAGACCCAGTACTTC
CASSQGAQETQYF
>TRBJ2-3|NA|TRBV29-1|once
TGCAGCGTTGAAGATCCAGGGAGCACAGATACGCAGTATTTT
CSVEDPGSTDTQYF
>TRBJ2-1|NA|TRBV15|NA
TGTGCCACCAGCAGAGATTTCACGGGGGATGAGCAGTTCTTC
CATSRDFTGDEQFF
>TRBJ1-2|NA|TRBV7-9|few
TGTGCCAGCAGCTTTATCTCTGGGGGCGGAGGCTACACCTTC
CASSFISGGGGYTF
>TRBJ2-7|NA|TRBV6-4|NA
TGTGCCAGCAGTGAACTAGAAGGCGAGCAGTACTTC
CASSELEGEQYF
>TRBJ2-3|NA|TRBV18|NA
TGTGTCAGCTCACCAGGTTCGACAGTAATCACAGATACGCAGTATTTT
CVSSPGSTVITDTQYF
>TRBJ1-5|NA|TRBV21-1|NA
TGTGCCAGCAGCAAAGAAGGGGAAGGGTTTAGGAATCAGCCCCAGCATTTT
CASSKEGEGFRNQPQHF
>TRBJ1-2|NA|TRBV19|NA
TGTGCCAGTAGTCCCGGACATTTAGCTAACTATGGCTACACCTTC
CASSPGHLANYGYTF
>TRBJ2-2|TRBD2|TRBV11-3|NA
TGTGCCACCTCGACTAGCGGGGCTAAGGGCACCGGGGAGCTGTTTTTT
CATSTSGAKGTGELFF
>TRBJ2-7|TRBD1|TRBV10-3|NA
TGTGCCATCAGTGGGGCGGACAGGTACTCCTACGAGCAGTACTTC
CAISGADRYSYEQYF
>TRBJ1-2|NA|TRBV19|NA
TGTGCCAGTAAAGGCGGCCAGCTATGGAGGTACACCTTC
CASKGGQLWRYTF
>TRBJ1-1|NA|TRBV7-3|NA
TGTGCCAGCAGCTTTAGCAGGGTGGGCACTGAAGCTTTCTTT
CASSFSRVGTEAFF
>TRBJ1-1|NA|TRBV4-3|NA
TGCGCCAGCAGCGTCAGGGTGAGCGGGACTGAAGCTTTCTTT
CASSVRVSGTEAFF
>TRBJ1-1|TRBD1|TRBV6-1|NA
TGTGCCAGCAGTGATGGACAGGTAAACACTGAAGCTTTCTTT
CASSDGQVNTEAFF
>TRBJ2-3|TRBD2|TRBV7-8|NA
TGTGCCAGCAGCTTAGAGCGTCTAGCGGGAGGCACAGATACGCAGTATTTT
CASSLERLAGGTDTQYF
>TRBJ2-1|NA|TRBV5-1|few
TGCGCCAGCAGCTTGGACAGGGCCAATGAGCAGTTCTTC
CASSLDRANEQFF
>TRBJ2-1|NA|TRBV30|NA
TGTGCCTGGAGTGTTAGTGCGTATGAGCAGTTCTTC
CAWSVSAYEQFF
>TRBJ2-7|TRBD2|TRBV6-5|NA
TGTGCCAGCAGTTACCTTCCGGGACTAGGGGGCTACGAGCAGTACTTC
CASSYLPGLGGYEQYF
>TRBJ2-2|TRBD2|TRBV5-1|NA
TGCGCCAGCAGCCCAAAATGGTGGGGCGGGAGGGCCTGGACCGGGGAGCTGTTTTTT
CASSPKWWGGRAWTGELFF
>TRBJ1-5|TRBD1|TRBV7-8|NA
TGTGCCAGCGTACGGGACAGGGGGCGCGGAGATAGCAATCAGCCCCAGCATTTT
CASVRDRGRGDSNQPQHF
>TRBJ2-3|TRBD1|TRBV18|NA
TGTGCCAGCTCACCACAGGGGGCGAGTAGCACAGATACGCAGTATTTT
CASSPQGASSTDTQYF
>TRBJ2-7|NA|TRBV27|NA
TGTGCCAGCAGTTTAACCTACGAGCAGTACTTC
CASSLTYEQYF
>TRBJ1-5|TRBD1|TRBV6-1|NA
TGTGCCAGCTTTCAGGGGGCAAATCAGCCCCAGCATTTT
CASFQGANQPQHF
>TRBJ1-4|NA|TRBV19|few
TGTGCCAGTAGGACCCGAGGGAAACTGTTTTTT
CASRTRGKLFF
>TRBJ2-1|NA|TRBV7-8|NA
TGTGCCAGCAGCTTGACAGAGCAGTTCTTC
CASSLTEQFF
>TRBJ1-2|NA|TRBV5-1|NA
TGCGCCAGCAGCATCCCAGGCGATGGCTACACCTTC
CASSIPGDGYTF
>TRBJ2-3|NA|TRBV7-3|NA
TGTGCCAGCAGCTTTTCGGGAAGGACAGATACGCAGTATTTT
CASSFSGRTDTQYF
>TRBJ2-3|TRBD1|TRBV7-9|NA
TGTGCCAGCAGCCCGGGACAGGGGAGCACAGATACGCAGTATTTT
CASSPGQGSTDTQYF
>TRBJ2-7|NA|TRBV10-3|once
TGTGCCATCGCAGGGGTGGGCTACGAGCAGTACTTC
CAIAGVGYEQYF